A single sample gave rise to the 17 T cell receptor beta chains below, sequenced in a study of cytomegalovirus exposure and HLA in healthy donors (dated by TCRdb to about 2017). Libraries were constructed by the immunoSEQ multiplex PCR assay. A mixture of 60 forward primers for TCR Vbeta segments and 13 reverse primers for TCR Jbeta segments was used in the multiplex PCR. TCRdb holds this immuneACCESS table with in-frame rearrangements only. Some clones are missing; in checked studies, unresolved V genes explain under half, and the rest has no known cause. Present in this sample are about 100,000 clones, around three quarters of which were seen just once. Jointly, the top ten make up around 4.1% of the sample. Sequencing was done on a sample of PBMCs. The receptors here all came from a man in his forties or fifties in good health and CMV-seronegative.

V and J are TRBV5-1 and TRBJ2-5; D uncertain. CDR3 size: 13 residues. Trimming took off 1 base at V and 5 bases at J, with 9 bases between the two ends. CDR1 and CDR2 from the germline V gene are SGHRS and YFSETQ. CDR3 DNA sequence: TGCGCCAGCAGCTTGATGGTAGAGGAGACCCAGTACTTC. It codes for CASSLMVEETQYF.

The V gene is TRBV9, the J gene TRBJ1-4, with a weak D call TRBD1 (6 bases). The CDR3 covers 15 residues. V lost 3 bases, J lost 5 bases, and 14 bases lay in between. CDR1 is SGDLS and CDR2 is YYNGEE in the germline V gene. As DNA, the CDR3 is TGTGCCAGCAGCGCACAAACCGGACAGAATGAAAAACTGTTTTTT. This sequence encodes CASSAQTGQNEKLFF.

The chain couples TRBV5-6 to TRBJ2-1, with D perhaps TRBD1 (6 bases). V lost 1 base and J lost 6, with 8 bases in between. From germline, CDR1 is SGHDT and CDR2 YYEEEE. The CDR3 is made up of 13 amino acids. The CDR3 loop reads CASSLLQGNEQFF. In nucleotides, the CDR3 is TGTGCCAGCAGCTTGTTACAGGGCAATGAGCAGTTCTTC.

The genes are TRBV5-1 and TRBJ2-4; D perhaps matches TRBD1 (5 bases). Trimming pared 0 bases from V and 7 bases from J, leaving 17 bases between. Germline V gene lookup returns CDR1 SGHRS and CDR2 YFSETQ. The CDR3 spans 16 residues. This CDR3 reads CASSLGGTLKGNIQYF. CDR3 bases: TGCGCCAGCAGCTTGGGCGGAACACTCAAGGGGAACATTCAGTACTTC.

This clone was seen a handful of times. The chain recombines TRBV2 with TRBJ1-4, with D tentatively TRBD1 (6 bases). V lost 4 bases to trimming and J lost 5 bases, with 14 bases between them. This CDR3 is built from 15 residues. Germline V CDR1 and CDR2: SNHLY, FYNNEI. For the CDR3, the DNA is TGTGCCAGCAGTGCCTCGACAGGTTTCAATGAAAAACTGTTTTTT. As protein: CASSASTGFNEKLFF.

The chain joins TRBV18 to TRBJ2-3, with D tentatively TRBD1 (6 bases). The CDR3 runs to 14 residues. Per germline, CDR1 KGHSH and CDR2 LQKENI. V lost 1 base, J lost 6 bases, and 11 bases lay in between. The CDR3 spells CASSPQKGVDTQYF. The CDR3, as DNA: TGTGCCAGCTCACCACAGAAGGGGGTGGATACGCAGTATTTT.

The chain joins TRBV19 to TRBJ1-5; a weak D match, TRBD1 (6 bases). Trimming left V 1 base short and J 7 bases short, with 11 bases between. The CDR3 length is 14 residues. The germline V gene encodes CDR1 LNHDA and CDR2 SQIVND (reference sequence). CDR3 region: CASSIVQGGQPQHF. The CDR3 nucleotides are TGTGCCAGTAGTATAGTACAGGGCGGACAGCCCCAGCATTTT.

This clone was picked up one time. V usage is TRBV7-2 and J usage is TRBJ2-1, with D tentatively TRBD2 (5 bases). The ends were cut back, 2 bases at V and 8 bases at J, with 7 bases in the middle. Germline V lookup: CDR1 SGHTA, CDR2 FQGNSA. This CDR3 is 12 amino acids long. DNA of the CDR3: TGTGCCAGCAGCTTAACGGGGTATGAGCAGTTCTTC. This gives the protein CASSLTGYEQFF.

The chain uses TRBV11-2 and TRBJ2-1, with 9 bases identical to TRBD1. This CDR3 has 15 residues. Trimming took 4 bases from V and 6 from J; bases not matched to a gene: 7. CDR1 SGHAT and CDR2 FQNNGV come from the germline V gene. The CDR3 loop reads CASSYGTGLRNEQFF. CDR3 DNA sequence: TGTGCCAGCAGCTACGGGACAGGGCTCCGCAATGAGCAGTTCTTC.

The chain employs TRBV27 and TRBJ2-6; D unresolved. CDR3 size: 17 residues. V lost 4 bases to trimming and J lost 0 bases, with 13 bases between them. Germline V gene data show CDR1 as MNHEY and CDR2 as SMNVEV (reference sequence). CDR3 residues: CASSSQNVFSGANVLTF. The CDR3 DNA reads as TGTGCCAGCAGTTCCCAAAATGTTTTCTCTGGGGCCAACGTCCTGACTTTC.

The chain has TRBV5-1 and TRBJ1-2, with D uncertain. Germline V gene sequence: CDR1 SGHRS, CDR2 YFSETQ. This CDR3 region has 15 residues. V lost 5 bases, J lost 1 base, and 15 bases lay in between. CDR3 protein: CASRLEIFGNYGYTF. CDR3 nucleotides: TGCGCCAGCAGGCTAGAGATTTTCGGTAACTATGGCTACACCTTC.

The J gene is TRBJ2-5, the V gene TRBV4-2; TRBD2 matches 11 bases. The V gene's germline CDR1 is LGHNA and CDR2 YNFKEQ. This CDR3 contains 15 residues. V dropped 4 bases and J dropped 3; count of bases not matched to a gene: 4. Here the CDR3 reads CASSRGTSGEETQYF. The CDR3, as DNA: TGTGCCAGCAGCCGGGGGACTAGCGGAGAAGAGACCCAGTACTTC.

The chain carries TRBV5-4 and TRBJ1-2, with D possibly TRBD1 on 6 matching bases. Looked up from germline, CDR1 is SGHNT and CDR2 is YYREEE (reference sequence). This CDR3 region has 13 residues. V lost 1 base, J lost 4 bases, and 8 bases lay in between. CDR3 amino acids: CASSLPTGYGYTF. The DNA of the CDR3 is TGTGCCAGCAGCTTGCCGACAGGCTATGGCTACACCTTC.

This chain links TRBV19 with TRBJ2-5; 9 bases match TRBD2. The ends lost 3 bases at V and 4 bases at J; junction bases unmatched: 6. CDR1 and CDR2 (germline): LNHDA, SQIVND (reference sequence). The CDR3 spans 15 residues. The CDR3 bases are TGTGCCAGTAGTATTGTCGCGGGGGGGCCAGAGACCCAGTACTTC. Translating gives CASSIVAGGPETQYF.

The rearrangement joins TRBV7-8 to TRBJ2-1, with D perhaps TRBD2 (7 bases). CDR1 SGHVS and CDR2 FQNEAQ come from the germline V gene. The V gene lost 5 bases and the J gene lost 3 bases, with 20 bases spanning the gap. The CDR3 is 17 amino acids. CDR3 DNA: TGTGCCAGCAGCCGCTCTCCGGCGGGGGCCCGCTACAATGAGCAGTTCTTC. The encoded protein is CASSRSPAGARYNEQFF.

This sequence joins TRBV6-1 and TRBJ1-2, with TRBD1 identical over 10 bases. The trim removed 7 bases at V and 0 bases at J, leaving 5 bases unmatched. CDR3 size: 15 residues. Germline values: CDR1 MNHNS, CDR2 SASEGT. As DNA, the CDR3 is TGTGCCAGCATTCGGGACAGGGGAGCTAACTATGGCTACACCTTC. Translation gives CASIRDRGANYGYTF.

The chain couples TRBV5-4 to TRBJ1-4; D gene ambiguous. The CDR3 has 15 amino acids. Trimming took 2 bases from V and 8 from J, leaving 16 bases between them. Per the germline V gene, CDR1 is SGHNT and CDR2 is YYREEE (reference sequence). Here the CDR3 DNA reads TGTGCCAGCAGCTTTTTTAAATCGGGGAAAGAAAAACTGTTTTTT. Amino acids: CASSFFKSGKEKLFF.